This record covers a single T cell receptor beta chain. Its antigen specificity is not known. One base away there is no much larger clone; base qualities are not given. The germline V gene sets CDR1 to ENHRY and CDR2 to SYGVKD. V drops 3 bases and J drops 0 bases, leaving 12 bases in between. From its cysteine to its phenylalanine, the CDR3 spans 15 amino acids. Only CDR3 DNA remains: 45 bases, in frame from the first base. One collaborating source in Seattle enrolled patients during active infection and followed them longitudinally through the course of disease. Whole blood was collected in K2EDTA tubes by collaborating institutions according to the institutions' own protocols. For TCRbeta analysis, collaborators shipped samples in one of three forms: frozen whole blood, isolated PBMCs, or DNA extracted from either of those sample types. This entry comes from a study of blood T cell repertoires in COVID-19 (dated by TCRdb to 2018 to 2020). Study-level background: Collaborator samples came from the United States, Italy and Spain and covered acute and convalescent phases of COVID-19. The prospective study material was composed of cDNA or gDNA derived from T cells, B-cell-depleted T cells, or PBMCs. Deeply sampled blood TCRbeta repertoires from subjects exposed to, actively infected with, or recovered from COVID-19 were included in the dataset. The repertoires were released in a freely available public database intended as a resource for research on the immune response to SARS-CoV-2. Samples were obtained from the ongoing ImmuneRACE study (first 160 participants) and from approximately 1,200 subjects provided by 6 global collaborators. The sample metadata nearly always contained a de-identified subject ID, COVID-19 status, age in years and sex. Where available, HLA class I and class II types were taken from metadata supplied by the sample provider and were not determined by assay-based typing.

General findings and caveats noted by the study authors: How much clinical and demographic metadata was included differed by source and by participant, and the metadata was provided uncurated.

TCRbeta CDR3 regions were amplified from genomic DNA by means of the immunoSEQ Assay, a bias-controlled multiplex PCR. In the paper's pipeline: The number of nucleated cells in each sample was estimated by amplification of reference gene primers within the assay. To quantify the absolute abundance of each unique TCRbeta CDR3 rearrangement, sequence reads were collapsed and filtered. For each sample, productive Simpson clonality was calculated as the square root of Simpson's diversity index across productive rearrangements. Imported from immuneACCESS, the table was reduced by TCRdb to in-frame sequences with V and J called. These copies leave out some clones; in studies compared against another copy, an unresolved V gene accounts for under half, and the cause of the remainder is not known. The D gene and trimming were derived from the DNA, and the V and J assignments and clone size from that table. The sample contains 150,000 to 200,000 clones, about nine tenths of them found a single time. The ten most abundant clones make up roughly 9.8% of the sample.

Recombination linked TRBV10-3 to TRBJ2-7; tentative D gene TRBD2, with 5 bases matching. This receptor was taken from a woman in her sixties or seventies with COVID-19, enrolled during active disease. The sample comprised peripheral blood. The sequenced DNA is TGTGCCATCAGTGATCGAGGGCCCAACTCCTACGAGCAGTACTTC. The translation is CAISDRGPNSYEQYF.